This T cell receptor (beta chain) was found in a study of blood T cell repertoires in COVID-19 (TCRdb year 2020). Describing the broader study: Collaborator samples came from the United States, Italy and Spain and covered acute and convalescent phases of COVID-19. The prospective study material was composed of cDNA or gDNA derived from T cells, B-cell-depleted T cells, or PBMCs. Deeply sampled blood TCRbeta repertoires from subjects exposed to, actively infected with, or recovered from COVID-19 were included in the dataset. The repertoires were released in a freely available public database intended as a resource for research on the immune response to SARS-CoV-2. Samples came from the ongoing ImmuneRACE study (first 160 participants) plus 1,254 subjects from 6 global collaborators. Sample metadata almost always included a de-identified subject ID, COVID-19 status, age in years and sex. Where available, HLA class I and class II types were obtained from metadata supplied by the sample provider rather than from assay-based typing.

Broader findings and caveats from the paper: The amount of clinical and demographic metadata varied by source and participant and was provided uncurated.

A note on this clone: The target of this receptor is not known. Per-base quality was not reported, and no clone a single base away is much larger than it.

V is shortened by 3 bases, J by 7 bases, and the region joining them spans 5 bases. The CDR3 numbers 11 residues from cysteine through phenylalanine. The sequence is cut down to CDR3 DNA, 33 bases in frame from base 1. Samples from volunteer blood donors who had recovered from COVID-19 were contributed by a second Seattle source. Whole blood was collected in K2EDTA tubes by collaborating institutions according to the institutions' own protocols. For TCRbeta analysis, collaborator samples were shipped as frozen whole blood, as isolated PBMCs, or as DNA extracted from either sample type. TCRbeta CDR3 regions were amplified from genomic DNA by means of the immunoSEQ Assay, a bias-controlled multiplex PCR. The authors' analysis ran thus. Nucleated cell counts per sample were estimated from amplification of reference gene primers within the assay. To quantify the absolute abundance of each unique TCRbeta CDR3 rearrangement, sequence reads were collapsed and filtered. Productive Simpson clonality was computed per sample as the square root of Simpson's diversity index over productive rearrangements. The source is immuneACCESS, and TCRdb retained only in-frame sequences with V and J called. Part of the clones is not carried over; for the studies checked, unresolved V genes explain less than half of this, and the remainder is unexplained. The V and J calls and clone size are taken from that table; D and trimming were inferred from the DNA. A total of 190,000 or so clones appear in this sample, around nine tenths of them only once. 0.88% of the sample rests with the top ten.

Recombination linked TRBV12-3 or TRBV12-4 to TRBJ2-3, with the identity of the D gene unclear. Sequenced sample: peripheral blood. This receptor was identified in a woman aged 18 to 35 who had recovered from COVID-19. This receptor carries the CDR3 CASSFTYTQYF. The nucleotide sequence is TGTGCCAGCAGTTTTACATATACGCAGTATTTT.